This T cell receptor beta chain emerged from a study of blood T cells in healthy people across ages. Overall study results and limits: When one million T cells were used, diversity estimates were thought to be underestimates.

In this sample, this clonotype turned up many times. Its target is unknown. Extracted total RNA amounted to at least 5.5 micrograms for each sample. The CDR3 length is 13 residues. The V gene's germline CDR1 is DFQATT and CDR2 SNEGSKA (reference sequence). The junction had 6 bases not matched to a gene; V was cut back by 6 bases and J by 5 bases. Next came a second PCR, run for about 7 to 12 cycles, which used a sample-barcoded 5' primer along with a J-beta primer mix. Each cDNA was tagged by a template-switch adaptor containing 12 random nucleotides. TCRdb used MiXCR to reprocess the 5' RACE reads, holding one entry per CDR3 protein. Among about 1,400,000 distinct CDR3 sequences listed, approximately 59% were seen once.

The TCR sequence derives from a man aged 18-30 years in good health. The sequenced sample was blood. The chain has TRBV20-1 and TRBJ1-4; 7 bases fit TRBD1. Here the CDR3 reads CSARTGSNEKLFF. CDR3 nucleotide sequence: TGCAGTGCAAGGACAGGAAGCAATGAAAAACTGTTTTTT.